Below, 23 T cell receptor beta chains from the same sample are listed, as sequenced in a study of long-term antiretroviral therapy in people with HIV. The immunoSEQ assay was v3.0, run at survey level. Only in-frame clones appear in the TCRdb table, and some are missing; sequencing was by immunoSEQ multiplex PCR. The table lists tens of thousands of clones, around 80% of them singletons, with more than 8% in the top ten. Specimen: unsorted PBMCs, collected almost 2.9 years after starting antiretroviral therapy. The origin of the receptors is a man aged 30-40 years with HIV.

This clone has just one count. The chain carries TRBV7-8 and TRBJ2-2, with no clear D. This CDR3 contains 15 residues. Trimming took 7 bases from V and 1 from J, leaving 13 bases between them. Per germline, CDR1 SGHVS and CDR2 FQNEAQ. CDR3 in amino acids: CASTPGVQNTGELFF. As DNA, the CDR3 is TGTGCCAGCACCCCCGGAGTCCAGAACACCGGGGAGCTGTTTTTT.

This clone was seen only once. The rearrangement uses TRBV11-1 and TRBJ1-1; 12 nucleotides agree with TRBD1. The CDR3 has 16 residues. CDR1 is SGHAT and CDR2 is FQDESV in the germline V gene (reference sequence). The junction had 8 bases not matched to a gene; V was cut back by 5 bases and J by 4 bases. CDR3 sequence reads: CASSPRDRGLGTEAFF. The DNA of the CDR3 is TGTGCCAGCAGCCCCCGGGACAGGGGGCTGGGCACTGAAGCTTTCTTT.

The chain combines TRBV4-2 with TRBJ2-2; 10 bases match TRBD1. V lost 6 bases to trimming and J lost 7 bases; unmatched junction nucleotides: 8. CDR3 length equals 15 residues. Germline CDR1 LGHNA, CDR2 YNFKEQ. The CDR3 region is CASRAGTGVIGELFF. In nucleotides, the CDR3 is TGTGCCAGCAGAGCCGGGACAGGGGTGATCGGGGAGCTGTTTTTT.

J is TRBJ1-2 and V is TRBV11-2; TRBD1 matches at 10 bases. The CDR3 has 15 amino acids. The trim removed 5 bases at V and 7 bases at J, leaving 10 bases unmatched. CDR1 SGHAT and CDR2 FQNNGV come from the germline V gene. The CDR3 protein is CASSTPRDRGGGYTF. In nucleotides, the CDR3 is TGTGCCAGCAGCACTCCCCGGGACAGGGGAGGTGGCTACACCTTC.

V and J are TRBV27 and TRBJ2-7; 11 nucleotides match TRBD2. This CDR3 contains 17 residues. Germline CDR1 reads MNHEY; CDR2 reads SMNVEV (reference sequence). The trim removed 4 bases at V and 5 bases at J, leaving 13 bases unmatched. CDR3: CASSSLAGALVLHEQYF. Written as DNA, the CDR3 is TGTGCCAGCAGTTCACTAGCGGGAGCTCTCGTCCTCCACGAGCAGTACTTC.

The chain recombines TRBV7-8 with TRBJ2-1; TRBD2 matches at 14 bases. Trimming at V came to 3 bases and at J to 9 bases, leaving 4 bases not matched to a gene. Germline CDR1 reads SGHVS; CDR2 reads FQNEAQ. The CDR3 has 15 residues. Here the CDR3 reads CASSFPGLAGVEQFF. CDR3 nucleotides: TGTGCCAGCAGCTTCCCGGGACTAGCGGGGGTTGAGCAGTTCTTC.

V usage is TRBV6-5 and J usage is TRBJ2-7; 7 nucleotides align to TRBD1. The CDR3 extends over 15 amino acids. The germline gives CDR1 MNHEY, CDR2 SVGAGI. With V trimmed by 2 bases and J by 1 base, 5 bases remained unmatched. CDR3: CASSYEGARSYEQYF. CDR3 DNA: TGTGCCAGCAGTTACGAGGGGGCGCGGTCCTACGAGCAGTACTTC.

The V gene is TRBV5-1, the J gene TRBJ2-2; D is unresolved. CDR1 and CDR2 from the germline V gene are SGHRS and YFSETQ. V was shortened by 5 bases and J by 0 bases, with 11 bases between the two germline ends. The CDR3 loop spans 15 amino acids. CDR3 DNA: TGCGCCAGCAGTCTTACGGGTCCGAACACCGGGGAGCTGTTTTTT. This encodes CASSLTGPNTGELFF.

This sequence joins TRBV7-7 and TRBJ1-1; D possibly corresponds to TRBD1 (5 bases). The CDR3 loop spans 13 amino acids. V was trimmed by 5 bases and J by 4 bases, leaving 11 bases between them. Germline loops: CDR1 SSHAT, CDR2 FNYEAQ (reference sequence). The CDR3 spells CASSTREGTEAFF. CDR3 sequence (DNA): TGTGCCAGCAGCACCAGGGAAGGCACTGAAGCTTTCTTT. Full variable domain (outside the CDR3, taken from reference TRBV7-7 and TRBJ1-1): GAGVSQSPRYKVTKRGQDVTLRCDPISSHATLYWYQQALGQGPEFLTYFNYEAQPDKSGLPSDRFSAERPEGSISTLTIQRTEQRDSAMYRCASSTREGTEAFFGQGTRLTVV.

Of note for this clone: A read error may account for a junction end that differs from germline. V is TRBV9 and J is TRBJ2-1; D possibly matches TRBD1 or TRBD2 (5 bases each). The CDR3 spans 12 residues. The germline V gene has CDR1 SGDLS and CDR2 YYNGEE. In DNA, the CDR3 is TGTGCCAGCAGCGTAGACGTTGGGGGTGCGGTCTTC. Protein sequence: CASSVDVGGAVF.

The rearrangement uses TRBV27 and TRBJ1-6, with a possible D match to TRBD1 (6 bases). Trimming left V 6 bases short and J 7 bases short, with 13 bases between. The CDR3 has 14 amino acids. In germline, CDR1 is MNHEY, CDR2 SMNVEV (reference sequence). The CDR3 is CASRALQGNSPLHF. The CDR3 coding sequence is TGTGCCAGCAGAGCTCTTCAGGGGAATTCACCCCTCCACTTT.

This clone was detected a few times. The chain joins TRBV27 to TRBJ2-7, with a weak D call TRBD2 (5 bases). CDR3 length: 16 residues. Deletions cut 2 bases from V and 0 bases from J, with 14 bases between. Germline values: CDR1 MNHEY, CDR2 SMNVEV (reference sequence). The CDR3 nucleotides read TGTGCCAGCAGTTTAGTCGGGGTGGGGAGCTCCTACGAGCAGTACTTC. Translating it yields CASSLVGVGSSYEQYF.

CDR3 bases: TGTGCCAGCAGCCGACGGGACACTGAAGCTTTCTTT. Its protein product is CASSRRDTEAFF. The chain has TRBV2 and TRBJ1-1; D uncertain. The CDR3 has 12 amino acids. Germline lookup yields CDR1 SNHLY and CDR2 FYNNEI. Trimming left V 6 bases short and J 3 bases short, with 8 bases between.

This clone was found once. The CDR3 DNA reads as TGTGCCAGTAGCATTAGCGGGAGGGGTACCGGGGAGCTGTTTTTT. It codes for CASSISGRGTGELFF. The chain uses TRBV19 and TRBJ2-2, with 11 bases fitting TRBD2. The CDR3 has 15 amino acids. Germline lookup yields CDR1 LNHDA and CDR2 SQIVND (reference sequence). V was pared by 6 bases and J by 5 bases, with 5 bases of the junction left unmatched.

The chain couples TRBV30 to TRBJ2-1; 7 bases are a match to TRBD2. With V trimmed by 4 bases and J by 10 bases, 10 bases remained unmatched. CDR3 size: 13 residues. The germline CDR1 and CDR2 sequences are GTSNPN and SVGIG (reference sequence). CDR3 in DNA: TGTGCCTGGAAAGGACTAGTGAAGCCGGAGCAGTTCTTC. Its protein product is CAWKGLVKPEQFF.

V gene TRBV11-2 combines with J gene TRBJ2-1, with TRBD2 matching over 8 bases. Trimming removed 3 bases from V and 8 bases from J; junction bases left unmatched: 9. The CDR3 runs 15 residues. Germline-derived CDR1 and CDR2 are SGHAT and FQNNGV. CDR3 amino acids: CASSFGTSFNDEQFF. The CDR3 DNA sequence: TGTGCCAGCAGCTTCGGGACTAGTTTTAACGATGAGCAGTTCTTC.

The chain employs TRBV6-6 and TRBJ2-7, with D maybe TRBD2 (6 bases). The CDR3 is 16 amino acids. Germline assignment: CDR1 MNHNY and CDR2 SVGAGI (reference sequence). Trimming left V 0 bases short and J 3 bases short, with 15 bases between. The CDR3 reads CASSYSREAGDYEQYF. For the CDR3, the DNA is TGTGCCAGCAGTTACTCGAGGGAGGCTGGGGACTACGAGCAGTACTTC.

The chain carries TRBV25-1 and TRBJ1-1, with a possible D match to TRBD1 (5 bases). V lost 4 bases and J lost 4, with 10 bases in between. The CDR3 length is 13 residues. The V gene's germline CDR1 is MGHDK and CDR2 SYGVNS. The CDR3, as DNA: TGTGCCAGCAGTGCCTTGGGGGGCACTGAAGCTTTCTTT. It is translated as CASSALGGTEAFF.

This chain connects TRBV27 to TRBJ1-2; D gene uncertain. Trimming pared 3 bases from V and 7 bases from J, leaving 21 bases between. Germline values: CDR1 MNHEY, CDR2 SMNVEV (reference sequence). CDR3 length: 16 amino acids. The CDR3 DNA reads TGTGCCAGCAGTTTCCTATCCGCCAGGTACCGGGGTGGCTACACCTTC. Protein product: CASSFLSARYRGGYTF.

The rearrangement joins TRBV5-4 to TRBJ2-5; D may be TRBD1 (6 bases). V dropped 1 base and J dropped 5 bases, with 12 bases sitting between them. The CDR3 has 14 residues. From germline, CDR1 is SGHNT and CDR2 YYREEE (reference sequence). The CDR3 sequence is CASSLTGRGETQYF. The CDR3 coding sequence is TGTGCCAGCAGCTTGACAGGGAGAGGGGAGACCCAGTACTTC.

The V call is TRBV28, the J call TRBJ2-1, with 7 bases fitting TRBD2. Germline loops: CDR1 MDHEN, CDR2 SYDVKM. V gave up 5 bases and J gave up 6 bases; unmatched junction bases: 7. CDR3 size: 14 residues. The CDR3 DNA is TGTGCCAGCAGTGCCGGACTAGAGGGCAATGAGCAGTTCTTC. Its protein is CASSAGLEGNEQFF.

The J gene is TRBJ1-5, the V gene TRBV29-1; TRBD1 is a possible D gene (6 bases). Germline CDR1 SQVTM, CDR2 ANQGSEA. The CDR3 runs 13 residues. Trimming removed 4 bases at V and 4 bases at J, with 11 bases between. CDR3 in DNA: TGCAGCGTTGCTGACAGGATGAATCAGCCCCAGCATTTT. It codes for CSVADRMNQPQHF.

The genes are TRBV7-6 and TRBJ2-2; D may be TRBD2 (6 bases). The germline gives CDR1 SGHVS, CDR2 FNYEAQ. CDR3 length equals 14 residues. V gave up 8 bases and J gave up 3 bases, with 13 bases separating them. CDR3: CASRWDSDTGELFF. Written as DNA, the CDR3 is TGTGCCAGCCGCTGGGACTCGGACACCGGGGAGCTGTTTTTT.